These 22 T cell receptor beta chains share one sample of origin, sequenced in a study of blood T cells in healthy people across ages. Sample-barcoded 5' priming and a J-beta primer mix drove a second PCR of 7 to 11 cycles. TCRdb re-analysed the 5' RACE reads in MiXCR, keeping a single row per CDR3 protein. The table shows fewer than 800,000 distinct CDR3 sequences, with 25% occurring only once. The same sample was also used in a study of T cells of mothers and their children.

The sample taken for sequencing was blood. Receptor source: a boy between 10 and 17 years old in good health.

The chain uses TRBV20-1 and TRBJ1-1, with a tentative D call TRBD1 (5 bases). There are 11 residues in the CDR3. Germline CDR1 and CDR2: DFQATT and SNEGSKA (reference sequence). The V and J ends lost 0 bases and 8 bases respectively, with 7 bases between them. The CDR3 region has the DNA TGCAGTGCTAGAGATCGGGGGGAAGCTTTCTTT. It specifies CSARDRGEAFF.

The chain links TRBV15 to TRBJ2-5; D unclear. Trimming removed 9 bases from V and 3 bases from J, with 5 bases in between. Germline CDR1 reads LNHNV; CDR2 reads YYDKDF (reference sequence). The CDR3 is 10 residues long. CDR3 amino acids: CATSEETQYF. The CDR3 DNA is TGTGCCACGAGCGAAGAGACCCAGTACTTC.

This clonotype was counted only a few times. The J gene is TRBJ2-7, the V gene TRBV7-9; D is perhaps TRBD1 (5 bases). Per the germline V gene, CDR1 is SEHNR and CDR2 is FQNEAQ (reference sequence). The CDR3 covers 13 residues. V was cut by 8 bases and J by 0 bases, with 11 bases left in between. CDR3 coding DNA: TGTGCCAGCTCAGGGCCGAGCTCCTACGAGCAGTACTTC. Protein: CASSGPSSYEQYF.

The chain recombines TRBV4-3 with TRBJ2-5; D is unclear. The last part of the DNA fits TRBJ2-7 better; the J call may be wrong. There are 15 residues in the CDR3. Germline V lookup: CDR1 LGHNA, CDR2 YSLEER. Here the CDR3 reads CASSQDPWKSYEQYF. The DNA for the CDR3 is TGCGCCAGCAGCCAAGACCCCTGGAAATCCTACGAGCAGTACTTC.

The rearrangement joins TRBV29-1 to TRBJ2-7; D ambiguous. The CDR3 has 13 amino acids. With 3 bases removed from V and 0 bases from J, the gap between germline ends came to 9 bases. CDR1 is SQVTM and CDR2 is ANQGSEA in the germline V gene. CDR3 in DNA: TGCAGCGTTGAGGAACGGAGCTCCTACGAGCAGTACTTC. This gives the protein CSVEERSSYEQYF.

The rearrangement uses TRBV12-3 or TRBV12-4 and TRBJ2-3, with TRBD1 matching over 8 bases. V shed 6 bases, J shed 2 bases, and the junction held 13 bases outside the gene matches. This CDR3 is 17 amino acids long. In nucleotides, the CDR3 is TGTGCCAGCAGCCGAAAACTGCAGGGGGCCGTCACAGATACGCAGTATTTT. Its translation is CASSRKLQGAVTDTQYF.

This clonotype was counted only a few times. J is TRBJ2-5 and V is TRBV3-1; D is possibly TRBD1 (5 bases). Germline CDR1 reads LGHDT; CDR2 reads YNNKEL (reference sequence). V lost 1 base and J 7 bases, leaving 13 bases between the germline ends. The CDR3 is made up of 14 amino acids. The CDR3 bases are TGTGCCAGCAGCCAAGTGCAGGGCCAGGGGACCCAGTACTTC. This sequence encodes CASSQVQGQGTQYF.

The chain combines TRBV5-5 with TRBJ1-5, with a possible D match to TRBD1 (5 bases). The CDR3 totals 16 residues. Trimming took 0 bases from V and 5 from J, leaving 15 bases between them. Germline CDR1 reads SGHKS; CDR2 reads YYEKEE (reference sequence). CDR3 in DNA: TGTGCCAGCAGCTTGGGAGGGGCGTCCGTTTATCAGCCCCAGCATTTT. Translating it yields CASSLGGASVYQPQHF. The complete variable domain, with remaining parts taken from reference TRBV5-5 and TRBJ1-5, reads DAGVTQSPTHLIKTRGQQVTLRCSPISGHKSVSWYQQVLGQGPQFIFQYYEKEERGRGNFPDRFSARQFPNYSSELNVNALLLGDSALYLCASSLGGASVYQPQHFGDGTRLSIL.

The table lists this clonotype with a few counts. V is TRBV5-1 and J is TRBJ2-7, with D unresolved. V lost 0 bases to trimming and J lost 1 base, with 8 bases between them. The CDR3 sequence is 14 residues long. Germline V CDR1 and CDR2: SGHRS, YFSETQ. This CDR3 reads CASSLVSPSYEQYF. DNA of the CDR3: TGCGCCAGCAGCTTGGTCTCACCGTCCTACGAGCAGTACTTC.

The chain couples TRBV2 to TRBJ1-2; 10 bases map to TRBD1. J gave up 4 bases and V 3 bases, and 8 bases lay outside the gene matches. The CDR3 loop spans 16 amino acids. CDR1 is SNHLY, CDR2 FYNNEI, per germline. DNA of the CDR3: TGTGCCAGCAGTGACCGGGACAGGGGAGGGAGCTATGGCTACACCTTC. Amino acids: CASSDRDRGGSYGYTF.

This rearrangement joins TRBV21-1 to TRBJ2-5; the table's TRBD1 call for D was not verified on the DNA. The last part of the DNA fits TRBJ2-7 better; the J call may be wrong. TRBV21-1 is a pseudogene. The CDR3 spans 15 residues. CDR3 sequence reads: CASSSGTGHSYEQYF. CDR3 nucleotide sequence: TGTGCCAGCAGCAGCGGGACAGGCCATTCCTACGAGCAGTACTTC.

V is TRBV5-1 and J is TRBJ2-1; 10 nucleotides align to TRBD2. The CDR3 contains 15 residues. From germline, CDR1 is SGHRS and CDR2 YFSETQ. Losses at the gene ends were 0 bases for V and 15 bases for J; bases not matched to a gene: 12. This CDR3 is CASSLDPSGGQVWFF. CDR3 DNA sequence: TGCGCCAGCAGCTTGGATCCTAGCGGGGGCCAGGTCTGGTTCTTC.

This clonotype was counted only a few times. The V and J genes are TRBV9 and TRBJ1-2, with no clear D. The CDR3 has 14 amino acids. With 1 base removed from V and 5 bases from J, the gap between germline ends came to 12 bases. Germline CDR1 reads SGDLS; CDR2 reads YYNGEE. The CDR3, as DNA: TGTGCCAGCAGCGTAACACCGACATTATATGGCTACACCTTC. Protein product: CASSVTPTLYGYTF. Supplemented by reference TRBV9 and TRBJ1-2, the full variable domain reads DSGVTQTPKHLITATGQRVTLRCSPRSGDLSVYWYQQSLDQGLQFLIQYYNGEERAKGNILERFSAQQFPDLHSELNLSSLELGDSALYFCASSVTPTLYGYTFGSGTRLTVV.

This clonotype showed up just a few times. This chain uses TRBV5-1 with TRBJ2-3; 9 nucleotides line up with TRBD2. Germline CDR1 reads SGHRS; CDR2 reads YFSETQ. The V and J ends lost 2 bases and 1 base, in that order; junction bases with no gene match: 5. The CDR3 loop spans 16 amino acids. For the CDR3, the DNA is TGCGCCAGCAGCTTTGGGACTAGCTATGGCACAGATACGCAGTATTTT. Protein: CASSFGTSYGTDTQYF.

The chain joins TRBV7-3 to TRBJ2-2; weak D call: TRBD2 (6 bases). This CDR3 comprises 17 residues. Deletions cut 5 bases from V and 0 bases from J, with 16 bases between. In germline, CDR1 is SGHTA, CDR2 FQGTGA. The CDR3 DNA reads TGTGCCAGCAGCCCCGCCACGGGGGAGTCGAACACCGGGGAGCTGTTTTTT. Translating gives CASSPATGESNTGELFF.

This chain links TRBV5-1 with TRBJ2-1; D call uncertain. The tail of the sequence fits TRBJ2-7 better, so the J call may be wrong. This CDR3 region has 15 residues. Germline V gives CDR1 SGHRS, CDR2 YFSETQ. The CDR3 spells CASSSEPEHSYEQYF. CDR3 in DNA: TGCGCCAGCAGCTCGGAACCGGAACACTCCTACGAGCAGTACTTC.

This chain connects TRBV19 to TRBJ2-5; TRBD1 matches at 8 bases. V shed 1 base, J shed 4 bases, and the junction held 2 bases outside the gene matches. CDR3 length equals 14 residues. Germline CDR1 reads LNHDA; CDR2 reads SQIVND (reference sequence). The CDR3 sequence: CASSIAGTGETQYF. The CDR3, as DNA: TGTGCCAGTAGTATAGCAGGGACAGGAGAGACCCAGTACTTC.

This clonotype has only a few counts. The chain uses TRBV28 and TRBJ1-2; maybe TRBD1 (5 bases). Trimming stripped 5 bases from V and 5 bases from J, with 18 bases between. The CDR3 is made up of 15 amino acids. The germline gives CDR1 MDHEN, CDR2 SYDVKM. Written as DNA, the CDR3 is TGTGCCAGCAGTGGGGACGGCAAAAGGGCTTATGGCTACACCTTC. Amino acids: CASSGDGKRAYGYTF.

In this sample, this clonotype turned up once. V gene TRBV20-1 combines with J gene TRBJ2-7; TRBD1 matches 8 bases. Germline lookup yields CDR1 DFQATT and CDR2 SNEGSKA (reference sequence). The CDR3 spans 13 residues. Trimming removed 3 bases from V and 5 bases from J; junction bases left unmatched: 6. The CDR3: CSARSDRVNEQYF. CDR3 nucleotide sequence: TGCAGTGCTAGGTCGGACAGGGTTAACGAGCAGTACTTC.

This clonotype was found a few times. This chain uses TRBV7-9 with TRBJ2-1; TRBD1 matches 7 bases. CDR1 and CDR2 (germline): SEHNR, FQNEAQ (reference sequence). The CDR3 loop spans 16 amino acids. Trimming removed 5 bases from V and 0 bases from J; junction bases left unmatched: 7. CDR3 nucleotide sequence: TGTGCCAGCAGCAAGACAGGGCCCGGCTCCTACAATGAGCAGTTCTTC. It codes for CASSKTGPGSYNEQFF. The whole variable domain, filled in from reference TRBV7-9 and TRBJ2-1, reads DTGVSQNPRHKITKRGQNVTFRCDPISEHNRLYWYRQTLGQGPEFLTYFQNEAQLEKSRLLSDRFSAERPKGSFSTLEIQRTEQGDSAMYLCASSKTGPGSYNEQFFGPGTRLTVL.

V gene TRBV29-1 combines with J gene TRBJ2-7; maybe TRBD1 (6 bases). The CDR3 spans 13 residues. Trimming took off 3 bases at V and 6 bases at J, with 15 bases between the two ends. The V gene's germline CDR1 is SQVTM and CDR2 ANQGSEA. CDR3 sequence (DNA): TGCAGCGTTGACACAGGGCTCCAGGGCGAGCAGTACTTC. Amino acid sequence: CSVDTGLQGEQYF.

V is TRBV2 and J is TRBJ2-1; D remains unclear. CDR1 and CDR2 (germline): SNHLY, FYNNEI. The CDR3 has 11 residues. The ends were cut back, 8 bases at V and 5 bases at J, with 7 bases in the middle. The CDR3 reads CASDVNNEQFF. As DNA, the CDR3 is TGTGCCAGCGATGTGAACAATGAGCAGTTCTTC.